This T cell receptor (beta chain) derives from a study of blood T cell repertoires in COVID-19. At the level of the study: The analysed material was cDNA or gDNA that came from T cells, B-cell-depleted T cells, or PBMCs.

Clones were sequenced by immunoSEQ multiplex PCR, and TCRdb holds only the in-frame ones, with some missing. The sample yields 350,000 or so clones, 87% seen once. The V gene's germline CDR1 is MNHEY and CDR2 SVGAGI. V shed 8 bases and J shed 6 bases, with 13 bases lying between them. The CDR3 spans 13 residues. Which cohort a participant joined came from the clinical history participants gave. The genes are TRBV6-5 and TRBJ1-4; D gene unclear. The material sequenced was PBMCs or T cells enriched from blood (not recorded which). The TCR was taken from a woman aged 25 to 45 who had recovered from COVID-19. The CDR3 DNA follows: TGTGCCAGCGGAGGGCTAGGGTATGAAAAACTGTTTTTT. It yields the protein CASGGLGYEKLFF.